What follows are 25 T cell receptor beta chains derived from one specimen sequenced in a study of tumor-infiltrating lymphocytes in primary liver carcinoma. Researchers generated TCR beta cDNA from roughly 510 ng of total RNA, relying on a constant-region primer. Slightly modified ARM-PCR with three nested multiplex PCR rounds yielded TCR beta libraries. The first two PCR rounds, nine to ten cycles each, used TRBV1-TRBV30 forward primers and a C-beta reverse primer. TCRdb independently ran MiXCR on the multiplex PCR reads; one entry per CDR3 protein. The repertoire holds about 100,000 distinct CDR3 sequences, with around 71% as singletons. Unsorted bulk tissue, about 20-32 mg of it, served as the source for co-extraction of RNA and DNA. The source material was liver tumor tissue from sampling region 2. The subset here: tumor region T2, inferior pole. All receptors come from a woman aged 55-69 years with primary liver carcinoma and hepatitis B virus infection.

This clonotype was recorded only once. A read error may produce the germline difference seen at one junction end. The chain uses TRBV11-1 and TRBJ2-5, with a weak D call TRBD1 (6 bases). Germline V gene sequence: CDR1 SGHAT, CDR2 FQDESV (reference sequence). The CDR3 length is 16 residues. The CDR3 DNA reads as TGTGCCAGCGGCACCGGGACAATTTTCGCCCAAGAGACCCAGTATTTC. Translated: CASGTGTIFAQETQYF.

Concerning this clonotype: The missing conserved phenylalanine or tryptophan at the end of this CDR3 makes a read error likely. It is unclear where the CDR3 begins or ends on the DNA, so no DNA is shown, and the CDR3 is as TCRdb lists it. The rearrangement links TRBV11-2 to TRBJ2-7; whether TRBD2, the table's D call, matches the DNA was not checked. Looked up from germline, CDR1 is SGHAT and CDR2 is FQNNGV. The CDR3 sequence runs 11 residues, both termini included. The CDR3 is CAGSTASSLEY.

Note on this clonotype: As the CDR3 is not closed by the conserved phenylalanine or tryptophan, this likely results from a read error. CDR3 amino acids: CASSPRESETQYI. In nucleotides, the CDR3 is TGTGCCAGCAGCCCAAGGGAGAGTGAGACCCAGTACATC. The chain links TRBV7-9 to TRBJ2-5, with D possibly being TRBD2 (5 bases). Germline V CDR1 and CDR2: SEHNR, FQNEAQ (reference sequence). The ends were cut back, 5 bases at V and 5 bases at J, with 12 bases in the middle. The CDR3 loop spans 13 amino acids.

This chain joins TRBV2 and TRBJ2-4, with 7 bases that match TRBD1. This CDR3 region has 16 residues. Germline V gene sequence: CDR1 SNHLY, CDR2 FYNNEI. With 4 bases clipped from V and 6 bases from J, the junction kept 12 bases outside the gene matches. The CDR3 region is CASSVGGTATGNIQYF. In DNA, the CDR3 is TGTGCCAGCAGTGTAGGTGGGACAGCCACTGGAAACATTCAGTACTTC.

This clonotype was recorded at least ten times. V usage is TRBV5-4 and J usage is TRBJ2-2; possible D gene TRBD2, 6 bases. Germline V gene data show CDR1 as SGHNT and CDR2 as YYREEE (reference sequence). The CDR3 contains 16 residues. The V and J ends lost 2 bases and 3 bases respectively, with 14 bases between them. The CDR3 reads CASSFGGIGDTGELFF. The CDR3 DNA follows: TGTGCCAGCAGCTTTGGGGGGATTGGAGACACCGGGGAGCTGTTTTTT.

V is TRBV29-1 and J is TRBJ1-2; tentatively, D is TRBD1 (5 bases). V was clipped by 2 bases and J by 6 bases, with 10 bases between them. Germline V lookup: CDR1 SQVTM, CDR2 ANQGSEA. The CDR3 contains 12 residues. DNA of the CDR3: TGCAGCGTTGAACTTGGGGGAGATGGCTACACCTTC. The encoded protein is CSVELGGDGYTF.

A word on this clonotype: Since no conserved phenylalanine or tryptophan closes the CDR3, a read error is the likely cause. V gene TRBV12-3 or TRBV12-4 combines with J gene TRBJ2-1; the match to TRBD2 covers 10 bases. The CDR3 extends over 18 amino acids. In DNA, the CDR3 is TGTGCCAGCAGTTTGAGGCGCTCTCTAGCGGGAGCGGGCAATGTGCAGTTCCTC. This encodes CASSLRRSLAGAGNVQFL.

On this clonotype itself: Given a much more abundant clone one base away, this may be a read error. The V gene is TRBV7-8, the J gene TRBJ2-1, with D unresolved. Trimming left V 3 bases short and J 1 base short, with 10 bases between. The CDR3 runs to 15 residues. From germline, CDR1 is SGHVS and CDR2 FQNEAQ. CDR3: CASSFEWRSYNEQFF. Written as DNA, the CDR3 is TGTGCCAGCAGCTTCGAATGGCGTTCCTACAATGAGCAGTTCTTC.

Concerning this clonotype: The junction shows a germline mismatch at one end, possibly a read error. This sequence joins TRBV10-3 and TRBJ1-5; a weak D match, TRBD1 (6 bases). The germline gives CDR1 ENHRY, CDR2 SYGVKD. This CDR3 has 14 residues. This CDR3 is CAISPTGNNQPHHF. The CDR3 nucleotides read TGTGCTATCAGTCCAACAGGGAACAATCAGCCCCATCATTTT.

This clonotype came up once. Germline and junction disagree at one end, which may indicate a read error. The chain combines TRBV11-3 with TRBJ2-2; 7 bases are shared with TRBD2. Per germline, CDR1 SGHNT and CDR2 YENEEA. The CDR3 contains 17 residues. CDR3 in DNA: TGTGCCAGCAGATTAGGCAGGCTAGCGGAAAAGACCGGGGAGCTGTTTTTT. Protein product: CASRLGRLAEKTGELFF.

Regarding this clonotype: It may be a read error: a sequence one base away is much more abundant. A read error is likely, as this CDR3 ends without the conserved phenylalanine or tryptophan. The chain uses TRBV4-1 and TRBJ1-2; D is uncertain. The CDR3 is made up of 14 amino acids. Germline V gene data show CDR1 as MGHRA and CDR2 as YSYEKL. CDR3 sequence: CASTQGVAAYGYTS. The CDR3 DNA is TGCGCCAGCACCCAAGGCGTGGCAGCCTATGGCTACACCTCC.

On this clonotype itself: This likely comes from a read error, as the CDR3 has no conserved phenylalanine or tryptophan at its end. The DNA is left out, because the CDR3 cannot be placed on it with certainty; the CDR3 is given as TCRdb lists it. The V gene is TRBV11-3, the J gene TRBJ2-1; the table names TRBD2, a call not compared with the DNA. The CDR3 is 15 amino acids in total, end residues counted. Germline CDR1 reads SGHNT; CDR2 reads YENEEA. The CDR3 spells CASRPLAGALLEQCL.

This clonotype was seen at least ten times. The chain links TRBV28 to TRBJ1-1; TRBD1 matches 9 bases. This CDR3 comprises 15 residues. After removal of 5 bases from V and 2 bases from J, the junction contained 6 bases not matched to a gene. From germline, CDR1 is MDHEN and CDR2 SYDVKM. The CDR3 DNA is TGTGCCAGCAGTCCGACGGGACAGGGTAACACTGAAGCTTTCTTT. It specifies CASSPTGQGNTEAFF.

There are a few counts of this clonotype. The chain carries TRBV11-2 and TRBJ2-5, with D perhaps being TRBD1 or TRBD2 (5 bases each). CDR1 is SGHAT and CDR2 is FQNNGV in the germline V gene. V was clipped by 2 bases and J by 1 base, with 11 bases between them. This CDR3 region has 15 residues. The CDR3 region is CASSLNQGAQETQYF. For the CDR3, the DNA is TGTGCCAGCAGCTTAAATCAGGGAGCCCAAGAGACCCAGTACTTC. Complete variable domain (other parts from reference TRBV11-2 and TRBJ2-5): EAGVAQSPRYKIIEKRQSVAFWCNPISGHATLYWYQQILGQGPKLLIQFQNNGVVDDSQLPKDRFSAERLKGVDSTLKIQPAKLEDSAVYLCASSLNQGAQETQYFGPGTRLLVL.

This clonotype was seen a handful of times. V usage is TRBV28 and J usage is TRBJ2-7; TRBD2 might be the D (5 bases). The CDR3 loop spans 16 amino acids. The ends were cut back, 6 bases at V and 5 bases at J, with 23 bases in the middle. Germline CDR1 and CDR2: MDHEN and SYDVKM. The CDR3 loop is CASSPGGSGDHHEQYF. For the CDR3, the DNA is TGTGCCAGCAGCCCTGGTGGGTCCGGGGATCATCACGAGCAGTACTTC.

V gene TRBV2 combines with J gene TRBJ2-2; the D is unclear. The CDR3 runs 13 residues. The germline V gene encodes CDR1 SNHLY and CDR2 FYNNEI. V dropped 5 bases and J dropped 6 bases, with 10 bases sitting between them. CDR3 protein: CASSQVAAGELFF. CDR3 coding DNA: TGTGCCAGCAGTCAGGTGGCGGCCGGGGAGCTGTTTTTT.

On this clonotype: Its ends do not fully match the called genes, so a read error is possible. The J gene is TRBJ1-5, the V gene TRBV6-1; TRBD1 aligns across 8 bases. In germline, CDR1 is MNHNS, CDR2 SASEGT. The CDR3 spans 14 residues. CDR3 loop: CASSWTGRDQPQHF. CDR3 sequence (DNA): TGTGCCAGCAGTTGGACAGGGCGGGATCAGCCGCAGCATTTT.

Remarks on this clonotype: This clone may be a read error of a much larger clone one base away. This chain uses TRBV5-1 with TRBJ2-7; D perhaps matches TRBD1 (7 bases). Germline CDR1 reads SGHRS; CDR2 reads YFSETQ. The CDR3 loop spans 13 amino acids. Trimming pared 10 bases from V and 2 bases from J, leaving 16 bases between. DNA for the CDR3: TGCGCCGGCCGCGGGACAGACCCCTACGAGCAGTACTTC. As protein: CAGRGTDPYEQYF.

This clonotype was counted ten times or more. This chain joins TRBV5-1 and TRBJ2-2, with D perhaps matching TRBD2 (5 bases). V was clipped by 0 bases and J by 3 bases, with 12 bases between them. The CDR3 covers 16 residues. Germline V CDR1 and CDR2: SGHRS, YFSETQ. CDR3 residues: CASSLVPGLDTGELFF. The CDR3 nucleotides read TGCGCCAGCAGCTTGGTCCCGGGATTAGACACCGGGGAGCTGTTTTTT.

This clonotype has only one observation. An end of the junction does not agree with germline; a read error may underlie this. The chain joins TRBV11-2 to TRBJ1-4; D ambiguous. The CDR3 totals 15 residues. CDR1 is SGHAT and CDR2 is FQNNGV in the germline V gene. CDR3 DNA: TGTACCAGAAGCCTCGCTGATAGGGTATGGGAAAAACTGTTTTTT. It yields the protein CTRSLADRVWEKLFF. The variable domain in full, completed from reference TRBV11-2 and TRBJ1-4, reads EAGVAQSPRYKIIEKRQSVAFWCNPISGHATLYWYQQILGQGPKLLIQFQNNGVVDDSQLPKDRFSAERLKGVDSTLKIQPAKLEDSAVYLCTRSLADRVWEKLFFGSGTQLSVL.

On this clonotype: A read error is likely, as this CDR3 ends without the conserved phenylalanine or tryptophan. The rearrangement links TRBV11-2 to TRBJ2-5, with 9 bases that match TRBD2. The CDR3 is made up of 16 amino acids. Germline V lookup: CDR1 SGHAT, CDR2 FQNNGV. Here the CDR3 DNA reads TGTGACAGCAACTACTCCCGTGGTAGCGGGAGAGAGACCCAGTACTTA. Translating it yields CDSNYSRGSGRETQYL.

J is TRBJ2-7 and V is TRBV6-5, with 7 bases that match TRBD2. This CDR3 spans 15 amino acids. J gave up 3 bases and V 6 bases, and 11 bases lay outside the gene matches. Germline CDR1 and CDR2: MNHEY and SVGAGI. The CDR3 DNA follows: TGTGCCAGCAGCGCGGCGGCGGGGGACTACTACGAGCAGTACTTC. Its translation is CASSAAAGDYYEQYF.

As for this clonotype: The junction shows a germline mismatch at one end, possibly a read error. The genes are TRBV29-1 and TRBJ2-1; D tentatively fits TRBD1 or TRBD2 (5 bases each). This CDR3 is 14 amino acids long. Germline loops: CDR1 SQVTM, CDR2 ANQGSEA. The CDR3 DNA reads TGCAGCGTTGACCTTGGAGGTAGGGGAAATGAGCAGTTTTTC. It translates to CSVDLGGRGNEQFF.

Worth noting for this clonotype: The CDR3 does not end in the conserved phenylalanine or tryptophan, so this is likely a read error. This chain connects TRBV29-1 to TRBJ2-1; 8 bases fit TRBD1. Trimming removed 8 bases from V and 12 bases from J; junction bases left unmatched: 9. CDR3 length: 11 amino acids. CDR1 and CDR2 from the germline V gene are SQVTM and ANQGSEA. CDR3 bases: TGCAGCCTGCCGCAGGGGGCGGGGCAGTTCCTC. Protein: CSLPQGAGQFL.

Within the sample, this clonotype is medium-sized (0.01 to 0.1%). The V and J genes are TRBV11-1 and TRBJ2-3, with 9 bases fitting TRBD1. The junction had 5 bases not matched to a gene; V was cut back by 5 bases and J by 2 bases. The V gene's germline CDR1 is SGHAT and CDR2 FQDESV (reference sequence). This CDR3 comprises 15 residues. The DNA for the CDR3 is TGTGCCAGCAGCCCCCGACAGGGGGACACAGATACGCAGTATTTT. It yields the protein CASSPRQGDTDTQYF.